The T cell receptor (beta chain) under discussion was sequenced for a study of blood T cell repertoires in COVID-19. Study-wide context: Acute-phase and convalescent COVID-19 samples originated in the United States, Italy and Spain. T cells, B-cell-depleted T cells, or PBMCs supplied cDNA or gDNA.

Study processing details: Counts of nucleated cells, estimated from reference gene primer amplification, were obtained. Here immunoSEQ multiplex PCR was the method, and the copy in TCRdb shows in-frame clones only, minus some. The DNA gave D and trimming, while V, J and clone size come from that table. In the table there are approximately 28,000 clones, over 70% of which are singletons. Trimming at V came to 2 bases and at J to 6 bases, leaving 5 bases not matched to a gene. Germline CDR1 reads SGHDT; CDR2 reads YYEEEE. The CDR3 covers 15 residues. The chain carries TRBV5-6 and TRBJ1-1; 12 bases align to TRBD1. This TCR derives from a woman aged 70-85 years with active or convalescent COVID-19. The sequenced sample consisted of peripheral blood. The CDR3 nucleotides are TGTGCCAGCAGCTTACCGGGACAGGGGGCTTCTGAAGCTTTCTTT. Its protein is CASSLPGQGASEAFF.